What follows is one T cell receptor beta chain and its context. V was cut by 3 bases and J by 0 bases, with 8 bases left in between. CDR1 and CDR2 from the germline V gene are DFQATT and SNEGSKA (reference sequence). There are 14 residues in the CDR3. This entry is derived from a study of blood T cell repertoires in COVID-19. Study at large: T cells, B-cell-depleted T cells, or PBMCs supplied cDNA or gDNA.

Per the study methods: Nucleated cell counts were estimated from reference gene primer amplification. Here immunoSEQ multiplex PCR was the method, and the copy in TCRdb shows in-frame clones only, minus some. V, J and clone size were drawn from that table, and D and trimming were deduced from the DNA. The repertoire holds roughly 80,000 clones, with about nine tenths as singletons. The sequencing input was peripheral blood. The chain is built from TRBV20-1 and TRBJ2-2, with unresolved D. This receptor was taken from a man of 80 years or more in a cohort sampled during active COVID-19. CDR3 coding DNA: TGCAGTGCTAGTAGACTCCCGAACACCGGGGAGCTGTTTTTT. It encodes CSASRLPNTGELFF.